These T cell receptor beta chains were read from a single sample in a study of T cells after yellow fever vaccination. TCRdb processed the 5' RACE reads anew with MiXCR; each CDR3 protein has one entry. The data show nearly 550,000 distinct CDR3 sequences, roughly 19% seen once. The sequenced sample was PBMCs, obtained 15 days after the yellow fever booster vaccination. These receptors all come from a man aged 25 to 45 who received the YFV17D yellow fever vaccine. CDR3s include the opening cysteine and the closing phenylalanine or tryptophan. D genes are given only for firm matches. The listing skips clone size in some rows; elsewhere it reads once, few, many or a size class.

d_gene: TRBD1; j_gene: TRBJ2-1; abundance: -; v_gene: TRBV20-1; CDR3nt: TGCAGTGCTCTTAAAACAGGGGTCGATGAGCAGTTCTTC; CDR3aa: CSALKTGVDEQFF
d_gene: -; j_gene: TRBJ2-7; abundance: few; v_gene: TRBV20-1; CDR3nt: TGCAGTGCTACCGACCCCAAGGGGAGCGAGCAGTACTTC; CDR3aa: CSATDPKGSEQYF
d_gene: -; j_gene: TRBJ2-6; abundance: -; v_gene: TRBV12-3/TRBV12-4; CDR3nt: TGTGCCAGCAGTTTCCGCTCCACCTCTGGGGCCAACGTCCTGACTTTC; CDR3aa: CASSFRSTSGANVLTF
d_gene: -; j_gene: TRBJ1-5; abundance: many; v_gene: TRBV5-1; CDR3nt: TGCGCCAGCAGCATGGACAGTTTCCAGCCCCAGCATTTT; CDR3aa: CASSMDSFQPQHF
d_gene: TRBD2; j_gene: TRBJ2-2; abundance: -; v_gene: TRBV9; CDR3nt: TGTGCCAGCAGCGTAGCCAGCGGGAGGGCCGGAGTCACCGGGGAGCTGTTTTTT; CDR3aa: CASSVASGRAGVTGELFF
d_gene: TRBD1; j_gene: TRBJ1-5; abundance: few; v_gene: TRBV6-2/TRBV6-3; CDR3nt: TGTGCCAGCAGAGACCGGGACAGAGATAGCAATCAGCCCCAGCATTTT; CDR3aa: CASRDRDRDSNQPQHF
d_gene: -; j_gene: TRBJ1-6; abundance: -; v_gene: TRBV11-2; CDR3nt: TGTGCCAGCAGCTCTCTTCGACCGAGCAATTCACCCCTCCACTTT; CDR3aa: CASSSLRPSNSPLHF
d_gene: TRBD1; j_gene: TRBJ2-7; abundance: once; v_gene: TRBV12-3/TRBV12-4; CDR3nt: TGTGCCAGCAGTGCCCAGGGACAGGGCGACGAGCAGTACTTC; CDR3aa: CASSAQGQGDEQYF
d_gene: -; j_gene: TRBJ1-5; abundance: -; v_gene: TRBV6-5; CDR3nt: TGTGCCAGCAGTTACGAGGGGGGGGGCAATCAGCCCCAGCATTTT; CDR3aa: CASSYEGGGNQPQHF
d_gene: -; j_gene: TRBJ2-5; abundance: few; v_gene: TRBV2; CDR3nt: TGTGCCAGCAGTGGGGGCTGGGACATTGGCCAGGAGACCCAGTACTTC; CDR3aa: CASSGGWDIGQETQYF
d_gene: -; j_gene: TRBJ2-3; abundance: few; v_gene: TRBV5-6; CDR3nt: TGTGCCAGCAGCTTGGAGGGGGTGGATACGCAGTATTTT; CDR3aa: CASSLEGVDTQYF
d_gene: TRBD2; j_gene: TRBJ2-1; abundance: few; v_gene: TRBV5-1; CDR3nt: TGCGCCAGCTTCCTTAGCGGGAGGGGTAGATCCTACAATGAGCAGTTCTTC; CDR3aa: CASFLSGRGRSYNEQFF
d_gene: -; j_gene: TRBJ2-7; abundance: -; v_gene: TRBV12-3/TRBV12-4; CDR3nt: TGTGCCAGCAGTTTAGTAACCCGAAACCACTACGAGCAGTACTTC; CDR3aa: CASSLVTRNHYEQYF
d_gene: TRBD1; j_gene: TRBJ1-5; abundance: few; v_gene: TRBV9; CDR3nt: TGTGCCAGCAGCGTACAGGGGGGCAGTCAGCCCCAGCATTTT; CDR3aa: CASSVQGGSQPQHF
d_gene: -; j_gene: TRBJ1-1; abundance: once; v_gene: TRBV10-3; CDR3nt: TGTGCCATCAGTGACCTAACCCGTAACGGGCACACTGAAGCTTTCTTT; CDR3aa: CAISDLTRNGHTEAFF
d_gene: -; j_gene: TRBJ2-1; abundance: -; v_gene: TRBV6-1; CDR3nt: TGTGCCAGCAGAATCTACCTAGGAACGAACCTCAATGAGCAGTTCTTC; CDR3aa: CASRIYLGTNLNEQFF
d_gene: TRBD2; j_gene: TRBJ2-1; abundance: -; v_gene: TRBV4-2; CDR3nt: TGTGCCAGCAGCCTCGGACTAGCGGAGCACAATGAGCAGTTCTTC; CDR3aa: CASSLGLAEHNEQFF
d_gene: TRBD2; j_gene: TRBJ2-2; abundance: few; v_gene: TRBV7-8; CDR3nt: TGTGCCAGCATCCCAGCGGGAGGGGTCAACACCGGGGAGCTGTTTTTT; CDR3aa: CASIPAGGVNTGELFF
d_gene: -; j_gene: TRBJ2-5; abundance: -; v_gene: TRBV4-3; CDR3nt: TGCGCCAGCAGCCAAGGGAGAGGCAGGGCAGAGACCCAGTACTTC; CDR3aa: CASSQGRGRAETQYF
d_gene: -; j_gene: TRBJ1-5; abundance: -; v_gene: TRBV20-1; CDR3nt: TGCAGTGCTAGAGATCCGGATATTTGGGGGAATCAGCCCCAGCATTTT; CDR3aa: CSARDPDIWGNQPQHF
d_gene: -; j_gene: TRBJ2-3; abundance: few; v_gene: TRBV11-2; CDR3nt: TGTGCCAGCAGCCTTCCGTTTTTCGCAGATACGCAGTATTTT; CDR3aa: CASSLPFFADTQYF
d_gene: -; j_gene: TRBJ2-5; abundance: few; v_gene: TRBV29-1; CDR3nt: TGCAGCGTTGAAGATCCCACACCTCGAGGGACCCAGTACTTC; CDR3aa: CSVEDPTPRGTQYF
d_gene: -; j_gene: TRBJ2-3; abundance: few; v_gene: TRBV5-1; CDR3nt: TGCGCCAGCTCCAACTCTTACCTCACAGATACGCAGTATTTT; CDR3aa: CASSNSYLTDTQYF
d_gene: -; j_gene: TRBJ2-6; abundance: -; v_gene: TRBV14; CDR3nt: TGTGCCAGCAGCGTTAAGGCGGGCCTCACTTCTGGGGCCAACGTCCCGACTTTC; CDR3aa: CASSVKAGLTSGANVPTF
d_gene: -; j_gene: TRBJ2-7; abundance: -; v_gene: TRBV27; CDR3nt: TGTGCCAGCAGTTTTATTCCGGGCCTCTACGAGCAGTACTTC; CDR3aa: CASSFIPGLYEQYF
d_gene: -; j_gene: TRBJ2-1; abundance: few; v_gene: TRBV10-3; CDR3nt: TGTGCCATCAGTGAGCCGGTGGGTGACGGGTTATCCTACAATGAGCAGTTCTTC; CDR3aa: CAISEPVGDGLSYNEQFF
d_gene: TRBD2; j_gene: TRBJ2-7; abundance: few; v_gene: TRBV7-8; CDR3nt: TGTGCCAGCAGCTTAGTGGAGCGGGACTTCACCTACGAGCAGTACTTC; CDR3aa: CASSLVERDFTYEQYF
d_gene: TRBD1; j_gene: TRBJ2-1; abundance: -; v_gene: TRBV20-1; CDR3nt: TGCAGTGCGAACAACCCCGACAGGGCGTCCTACAATGAGCAGTTCTTC; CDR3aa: CSANNPDRASYNEQFF
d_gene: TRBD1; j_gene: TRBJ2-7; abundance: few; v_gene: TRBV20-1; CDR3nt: TGCAGTGCGGTGGACAGGCTTCCCGAGCAGTACTTC; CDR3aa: CSAVDRLPEQYF
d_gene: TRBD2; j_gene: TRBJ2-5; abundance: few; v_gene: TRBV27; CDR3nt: TGTGCCAGCAGTTTCGCCCCCTATAGCGGGAAGGGAGAGACCCAGTACTTC; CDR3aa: CASSFAPYSGKGETQYF
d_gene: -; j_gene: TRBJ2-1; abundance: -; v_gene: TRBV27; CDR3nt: TGTGCCAGCTCAGGAGGGATCTACAATGAGCAGTTCTTC; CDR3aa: CASSGGIYNEQFF
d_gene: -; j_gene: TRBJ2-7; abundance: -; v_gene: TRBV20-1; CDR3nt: TGCAGTGCTAGAGATTCTATTTCGGCGTACGAGCAGTACTTC; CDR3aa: CSARDSISAYEQYF
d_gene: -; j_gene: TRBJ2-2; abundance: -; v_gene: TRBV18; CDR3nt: TGTGCCAGCTCACCAAACGCCCCCGGGGAGCTGTTTTTT; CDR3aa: CASSPNAPGELFF
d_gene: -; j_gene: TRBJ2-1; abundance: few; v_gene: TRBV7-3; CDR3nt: TGTGCCAGCAGCTTATTAGCGGAGTGGGGCAATGAGCAGTTCTTC; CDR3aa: CASSLLAEWGNEQFF
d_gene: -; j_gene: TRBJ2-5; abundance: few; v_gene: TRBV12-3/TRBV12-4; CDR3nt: TGTGCCAGCACCAGGGACGTAGGGGAGACCCAGTACTTC; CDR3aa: CASTRDVGETQYF
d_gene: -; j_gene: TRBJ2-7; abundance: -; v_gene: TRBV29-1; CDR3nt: TGCAGCGTTGAAGGGCCGGGCCAGCAGTACGAGCAGTACTTC; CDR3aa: CSVEGPGQQYEQYF
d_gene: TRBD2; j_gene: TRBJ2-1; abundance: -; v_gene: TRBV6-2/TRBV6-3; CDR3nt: TGTGCCAGCACAAGAGAGGGAGGGTACAATGAGCAGTTCTTC; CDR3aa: CASTREGGYNEQFF
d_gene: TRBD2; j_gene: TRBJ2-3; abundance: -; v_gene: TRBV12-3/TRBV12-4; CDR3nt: TGTGCCACCGAAGCGGGAGGAAGCACAGATACGCAGTATTTT; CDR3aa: CATEAGGSTDTQYF
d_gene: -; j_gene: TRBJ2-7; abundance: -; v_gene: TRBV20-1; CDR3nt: TGCAGTCTAAGACTGCCTTTGGGGTACGAGCAGTACTTC; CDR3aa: CSLRLPLGYEQYF
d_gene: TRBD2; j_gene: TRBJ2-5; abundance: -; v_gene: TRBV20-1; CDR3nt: TGCAGTGCTGACCGTGGAGCGGGAACCGAGACCCAGTACTTC; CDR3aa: CSADRGAGTETQYF
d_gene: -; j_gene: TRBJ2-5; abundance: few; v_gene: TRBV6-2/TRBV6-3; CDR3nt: TGTGCCAGCACTCCCCCAGCCGGGCGGCCCAACGAGGAGACCCAGTACTTC; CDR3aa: CASTPPAGRPNEETQYF
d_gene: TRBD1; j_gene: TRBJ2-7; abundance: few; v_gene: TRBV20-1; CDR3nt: TGCAGTGCTAGACCGGAGGGACAGGGGACCTTCGAGCAGTACTTC; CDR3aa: CSARPEGQGTFEQYF
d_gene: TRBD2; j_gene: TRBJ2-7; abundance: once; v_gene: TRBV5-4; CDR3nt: TGTGCCAGCAGCTTGGCCGGTAGCGGGAGGGACTCCTACGAGCAGTACTTC; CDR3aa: CASSLAGSGRDSYEQYF
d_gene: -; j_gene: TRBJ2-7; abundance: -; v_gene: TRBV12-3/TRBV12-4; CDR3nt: TGTGCCAGCAGTTTGTCGGTCCTGAATGAGCAGTACTTC; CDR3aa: CASSLSVLNEQYF
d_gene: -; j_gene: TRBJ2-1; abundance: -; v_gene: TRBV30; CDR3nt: TGTGCCTGGAGTGTACCACGAGGATACAATGAGCAGTTCTTC; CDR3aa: CAWSVPRGYNEQFF
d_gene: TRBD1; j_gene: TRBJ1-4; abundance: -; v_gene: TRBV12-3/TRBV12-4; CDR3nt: TGTGCCAGCAGTTTACAGGGGGCGAGTGAAAAACTGTTTTTT; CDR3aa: CASSLQGASEKLFF
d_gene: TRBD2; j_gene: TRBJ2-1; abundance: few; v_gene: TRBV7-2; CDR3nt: TGTGCCAGCAGCTTAGGGAGCGGGGACTACAATGAGCAGTTCTTC; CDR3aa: CASSLGSGDYNEQFF
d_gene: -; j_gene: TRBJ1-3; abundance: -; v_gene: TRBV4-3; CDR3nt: TGCGCCAGCAGCCCCGAGGTCACTGGAAACACCATATATTTT; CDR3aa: CASSPEVTGNTIYF
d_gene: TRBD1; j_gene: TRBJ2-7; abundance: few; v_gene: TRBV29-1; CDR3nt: TGCAGCGTGGGTACAGGGGATCGCTACGAGCAGTACTTC; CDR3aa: CSVGTGDRYEQYF
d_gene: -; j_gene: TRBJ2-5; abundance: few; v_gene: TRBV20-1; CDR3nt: TGCAGTGCTAACTACGCCGGGGTGGAGACCCAGTACTTC; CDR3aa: CSANYAGVETQYF
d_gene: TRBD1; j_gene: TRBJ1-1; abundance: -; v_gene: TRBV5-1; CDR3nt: TGCGCCAGCAGCTCCGACAGGGGGCGGAGGGCTTTCTTT; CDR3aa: CASSSDRGRRAFF
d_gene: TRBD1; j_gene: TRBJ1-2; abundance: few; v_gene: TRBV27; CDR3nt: TGTGCCAGCAGTTTGTCGTACAGGGGGCTCTATGGCTACACCTTC; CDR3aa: CASSLSYRGLYGYTF